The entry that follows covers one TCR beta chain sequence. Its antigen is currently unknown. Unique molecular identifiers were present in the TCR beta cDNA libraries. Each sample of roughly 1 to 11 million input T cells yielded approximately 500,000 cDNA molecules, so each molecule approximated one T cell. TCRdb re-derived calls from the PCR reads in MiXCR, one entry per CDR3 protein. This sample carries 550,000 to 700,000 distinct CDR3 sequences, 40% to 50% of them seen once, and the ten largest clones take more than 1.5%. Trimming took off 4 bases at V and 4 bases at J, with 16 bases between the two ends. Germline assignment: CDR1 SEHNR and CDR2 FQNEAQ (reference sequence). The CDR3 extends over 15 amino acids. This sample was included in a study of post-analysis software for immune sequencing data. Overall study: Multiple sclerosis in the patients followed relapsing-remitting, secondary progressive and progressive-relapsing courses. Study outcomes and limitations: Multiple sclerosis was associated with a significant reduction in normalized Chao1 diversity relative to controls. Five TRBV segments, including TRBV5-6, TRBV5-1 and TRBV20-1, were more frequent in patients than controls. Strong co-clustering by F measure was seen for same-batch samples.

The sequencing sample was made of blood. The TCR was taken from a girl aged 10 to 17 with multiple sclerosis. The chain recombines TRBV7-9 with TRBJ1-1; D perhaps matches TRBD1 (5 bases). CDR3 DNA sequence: TGTGCCAGCAGCTCCCGGATTCGCCAGGGCACTGAAGCTTTCTTT. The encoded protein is CASSSRIRQGTEAFF.